This is a list of T cell receptor beta chains from one sample in a study of T cells in tumors after PD-1 blockade. Measured with immunoSEQ multiplex PCR; TCRdb has only the in-frame clones, and not every one. The sample holds around 50,000 clones; 75% to 80% are singletons and the top ten take 16%. The source material was PBMCs, sampled before anti-PD-1 treatment. The receptors were sampled from a human donor with basal cell carcinoma. Both conserved end residues are part of each CDR3. D genes are given only for firm matches. Some rows have no size entry. The others give once, few or many, or a class for an expanded clone.

d_call | clone_size | j_call | v_call | cdr3_nt | cdr3_aa
- | - | TRBJ1-1 | TRBV28 | TGTGCCACCGTTAGGGCCTTCACTGAAGCTTTCTTT | CATVRAFTEAFF
TRBD2 | - | TRBJ2-3 | TRBV5-1 | TGCGCCAGCAGCGGGGGACTAGCGGTGACAGATACGCAGTATTTT | CASSGGLAVTDTQYF
TRBD1 | - | TRBJ1-4 | TRBV19 | TGTGCCAGTAGTACGGACAGGGGCGAAAAACTGTTTTTT | CASSTDRGEKLFF
- | - | TRBJ2-7 | TRBV23-1 | TGCGCCAGTCCCGACCAGGGTGAATTTTACGAGCAGTACTTC | CASPDQGEFYEQYF
- | once | TRBJ1-6 | TRBV7-2 | TGTGCCAGCAGCTTGAAGTTCGGATTTAATTCACCCCTCCACTTT | CASSLKFGFNSPLHF
- | - | TRBJ1-1 | TRBV6-5 | TGTGGTACACAGCTATTTTTGGTCTCGAACACTGAAGCTTTCTTT | CGTQLFLVSNTEAFF
- | - | TRBJ1-2 | TRBV5-1 | TGCGCCAGCAGACGCAGGGCCTTTAACTATGGCTACACCTTC | CASRRRAFNYGYTF
- | - | TRBJ1-6 | TRBV7-9 | TGTGCCAGCAGCTTAGTGTACTCGGGGAATTCACCCCTCCACTTT | CASSLVYSGNSPLHF
- | - | TRBJ2-1 | TRBV29-1 | TGCAGCGTTGACCCCTCTCTATCCAATGAGCAGTTCTTC | CSVDPSLSNEQFF
- | - | TRBJ1-1 | TRBV6-4 | TGTGCCAGCAGAGATACATCGAGGAACACTGAAGCTTTCTTT | CASRDTSRNTEAFF
- | - | TRBJ2-1 | TRBV6-1 | TGTGCCAGCAGTGAATTCGGGTTCCCAAACAATGAGCAGTTCTTC | CASSEFGFPNNEQFF
- | - | TRBJ1-1 | TRBV18 | TGTGCCAGCTCACCCCAGGGATCGAACACTGAAGCTTTCTTT | CASSPQGSNTEAFF
- | - | TRBJ2-3 | TRBV18 | TGTGCCAGCTCCCCCATAAGCACAGATACGCAGTATTTT | CASSPISTDTQYF
- | - | TRBJ1-2 | TRBV4-1 | TGCGCCAGCAGCCGATTAACAGGGAAGGATGGCTACACCTTC | CASSRLTGKDGYTF
- | - | TRBJ2-3 | TRBV7-2 | TGTGCCAGCAGCCCCCTGGTGGGCCTACCGGAGGCGCAGTATTTT | CASSPLVGLPEAQYF
- | - | TRBJ2-2 | TRBV18 | TGTGCCAGCTCACCTACGAGACAGACGAACACCGGGGAGCTGTTTTTT | CASSPTRQTNTGELFF
- | once | TRBJ2-5 | TRBV24-1 | TGTGCCACCAGTGATTACAGGGAAGAGACCCAGTACTTC | CATSDYREETQYF
TRBD1 | - | TRBJ1-5 | TRBV19 | TGTGCCAGTACTCTATCAGGAAGAGGGGGCGGTCAGCCCCAGCATTTT | CASTLSGRGGGQPQHF
- | - | TRBJ1-6 | TRBV6-5 | TGTGCCAGCAGGCCCCCGGGGGGCCTTAATTCACCCCTCCACTTT | CASRPPGGLNSPLHF
TRBD1 | - | TRBJ1-6 | TRBV28 | TGTGCCAGCGAGGGGGCAGGGGGAAATTCACCCCTCCACTTT | CASEGAGGNSPLHF
- | - | TRBJ1-6 | TRBV6-2/TRBV6-3 | TGTGCCAGCAGTTACTCTTCGGCAGTATATAATTCACCCCTCCACTTT | CASSYSSAVYNSPLHF
TRBD1 | once | TRBJ1-5 | TRBV5-6 | TGTGCCAGCAGCTTGTCGACAGGGTACAATCAGCCCCAGCATTTT | CASSLSTGYNQPQHF
- | - | TRBJ2-5 | TRBV4-1 | TGCGCCAGCAGCCAAGATAGAGGCGGAGTACAAGAGACCCAGTACTTC | CASSQDRGGVQETQYF
TRBD1 | - | TRBJ2-6 | TRBV5-1 | TGCGCCAGCAGCTCCGGACAGGCGTTTGTTAGCTCTGGGGCCAACGTCCTGACTTTC | CASSSGQAFVSSGANVLTF
- | - | TRBJ1-1 | TRBV6-5 | TGTGCCAGCAGGGGGAGGGGGGGGAACACTGAAGCTTTCTTT | CASRGRGGNTEAFF
- | - | TRBJ2-7 | TRBV15 | TGTGCCACCAGCACTGAGACACTCTACGAGCAGTACTTC | CATSTETLYEQYF
- | - | TRBJ1-1 | TRBV4-1 | TGCGCCAGCAGCCAAGAGACCAGCTATGAAGCTTTCTTT | CASSQETSYEAFF
- | - | TRBJ1-2 | TRBV13 | TGTGCCAGCAGCTTAAAGGGGCCTGATGGCTACACCTTC | CASSLKGPDGYTF
TRBD1 | once | TRBJ1-4 | TRBV7-9 | TGTGCCAGCAGCTTAGGACTACGGGACAGGGAGGAAAAACTGTTTTTT | CASSLGLRDREEKLFF
- | - | TRBJ1-4 | TRBV2 | TGTGCCAGCAGTGACGACAGTACAACTAATGAAAAACTGTTTTTT | CASSDDSTTNEKLFF
- | once | TRBJ2-7 | TRBV28 | TGTGCCAGCAGTGCGGCAGGGGCCCTCTCCGAGCAGTACTTC | CASSAAGALSEQYF
TRBD1 | - | TRBJ1-2 | TRBV9 | TGTGCCAGCAGCATACAGGGGGCGTTCCATGGCTACACCTTC | CASSIQGAFHGYTF
TRBD2 | - | TRBJ2-4 | TRBV19 | TGTGCCACGAGCGGGAGAACAACCCCCCTAGCCAAAAACATTCAGTACTTC | CATSGRTTPLAKNIQYF
- | once | TRBJ1-5 | TRBV5-6 | TGTGCCAGCAGCTTGGGGGGAGTCCCGGGCCTCAATCAGCCCCAGCATTTT | CASSLGGVPGLNQPQHF
- | - | TRBJ1-5 | TRBV18 | TGTGCCAGCTCACTTCAAAGCAATCAGCCCCAGCATTTT | CASSLQSNQPQHF
TRBD1 | - | TRBJ2-2 | TRBV15 | TGTGCCACCAGCCCTGGGACAGGCCGAGGGACCGGGGAGCTGTTTTTT | CATSPGTGRGTGELFF
TRBD1 | - | TRBJ2-3 | TRBV5-4 | TGTGCCAGCAGCTTGGACAGGGGGTGGGGGGGCACAGATACGCAGTATTTT | CASSLDRGWGGTDTQYF
- | - | TRBJ2-1 | TRBV3-1/TRBV3-2 | TGTGCCAGCAGCCAAGATCGGAGAAATGAGCAGTTCTTC | CASSQDRRNEQFF
- | - | TRBJ1-1 | TRBV6-7 | TGTGCCAGCAGTTACTCGTGGGAGGGGGTCACTGAAGCTTTCTTT | CASSYSWEGVTEAFF
- | - | TRBJ1-1 | TRBV5-5 | TGTGCCAGCAGCTTGCGACAGACAGGTACTCACACTGAAGCTTTCTTT | CASSLRQTGTHTEAFF
- | few | TRBJ2-5 | TRBV19 | TGTGCCAGTAGTCTGGGCAGACAAGAGACCCAGTACTTC | CASSLGRQETQYF
- | - | TRBJ1-5 | TRBV7-2 | TGTGCCAGCAGCTTAGGAAGGGATGGTCAGCCCCAGCATTTT | CASSLGRDGQPQHF
- | - | TRBJ1-5 | TRBV19 | TGTGCCAGTAGTATGGGCAGCATCCCTAGCAATCAGCCCCAGCATTTT | CASSMGSIPSNQPQHF
- | - | TRBJ2-3 | TRBV2 | TGTGCCAGCAGCGAAGGGGGGCTCACAGATACGCAGTATTTT | CASSEGGLTDTQYF
TRBD2 | - | TRBJ2-5 | TRBV7-9 | TGTGCCAGCAGCTTGAGCGGGAGGCCCGGGGAGACCCAGTACTTC | CASSLSGRPGETQYF
- | - | TRBJ1-6 | TRBV30 | TGTGCCTGGAGTCCCAGCCCTAATTCACCCCTCCACTTT | CAWSPSPNSPLHF
- | - | TRBJ2-7 | TRBV12-3/TRBV12-4 | TGTGCCAGCAGCCAGACCAGATACGAGCAGTACTTC | CASSQTRYEQYF
- | - | TRBJ1-1 | TRBV5-6 | TGTGCCAGCAGCTGGGTAGACGGATACACTGAAGCTTTCTTT | CASSWVDGYTEAFF
- | - | TRBJ2-3 | TRBV27 | TGTGCCAGCAGTGAGCCAGGGCTTCCCCTCAAGTATTTT | CASSEPGLPLKYF
- | - | TRBJ2-5 | TRBV7-3 | TGTGCCAGCAGCTTAACGTCGGGGGTAGGGGAGACCCAGTACTTC | CASSLTSGVGETQYF
- | few | TRBJ2-2 | TRBV12-5 | TGTGCTAGTGGTTTAATAGGCGCCGGGGAGCTGTTTTTT | CASGLIGAGELFF
TRBD1 | few | TRBJ1-1 | TRBV11-1 | TGTGCCAGCAGCCCTCCGACAGGGGCCTTCGGGTTCTTT | CASSPPTGAFGFF
- | - | TRBJ1-1 | TRBV6-1 | TGTGCCAGCAGTGAAGGGGGAATGGAGGCTTTCTTT | CASSEGGMEAFF